This T cell receptor beta chain emerged from a study of cytomegalovirus exposure and HLA in healthy donors. Notes on this clone: Its matching antigen is unknown.

Study-wide points: Later work found that TCR association rates differed between HLA loci; DRB1 had the most and HLA-C the fewest.

Vbeta (60) and Jbeta (13) primers were used in the PCR. TCRdb's table, derived via immunoSEQ multiplex PCR, lists solely in-frame clones and lacks some. The sample yields 150,000 to 250,000 clones, around 76% seen once. Germline V gives CDR1 LNHDA, CDR2 SQIVND (reference sequence). The V segment lost 1 base and the J segment 7 bases; nucleotides outside the gene matches: 4. The CDR3 sequence is 14 residues long. This TCR came from a man under 40 in good health and CMV-seronegative. The rearrangement uses TRBV19 and TRBJ1-1, with 9 bases identical to TRBD1. Sample: PBMCs. In nucleotides, the CDR3 is TGTGCCAGTAGTATAGTCGGGACAGGGATTGAAGCTTTCTTT. This sequence encodes CASSIVGTGIEAFF.